These T cell receptor beta chains were read from a single sample in a study of blood T cell repertoires in COVID-19. Clones were sequenced by immunoSEQ multiplex PCR, and TCRdb holds only the in-frame ones, with some missing. The table records roughly 53,000 clones, about 78% of them present only once. Sequencing was carried out using peripheral blood. Source of these receptors: a man aged 50-60 years with active or convalescent COVID-19. CDR3s include the opening cysteine and the closing phenylalanine or tryptophan. D genes are given only for firm matches. Rows may omit the clone size; those that give it use once, few, many or a size class.

J | size | D | V | CDR3 | DNA
TRBJ2-6 | NA | NA | TRBV27 | CASSLQGTGGANVLTF | TGTGCCAGCAGTTTACAGGGGACGGGTGGGGCCAACGTCCTGACTTTC
TRBJ2-1 | NA | TRBD2 | TRBV30 | CAWVAGYNEQFF | TGTGCCTGGGTAGCGGGGTACAATGAGCAGTTCTTC
TRBJ2-3 | NA | NA | TRBV10-3 | CAISRGGDTQYF | TGTGCCATCAGCAGGGGCGGCGATACGCAGTATTTT
TRBJ1-5 | NA | NA | TRBV19 | CASSGQPALNQPQHF | TGTGCCAGTAGTGGACAACCAGCGCTCAATCAGCCCCAGCATTTT
TRBJ1-1 | NA | NA | TRBV30 | CAWSTLTGNTEAFF | TGTGCCTGGAGTACGTTGACAGGGAACACTGAAGCTTTCTTT
TRBJ1-4 | NA | NA | TRBV2 | CASSPFFATNEKLFF | TGTGCCAGCAGTCCCTTCTTTGCAACTAATGAAAAACTGTTTTTT
TRBJ1-6 | NA | TRBD1 | TRBV14 | CASSQRTGDGSPLHF | TGTGCCAGCAGCCAAAGAACAGGGGACGGCTCACCCCTCCACTTT
TRBJ2-7 | NA | TRBD2 | TRBV2 | CASRTPSGSYEQYF | TGTGCCAGCAGAACCCCTAGCGGTTCCTACGAGCAGTACTTC
TRBJ1-2 | few | NA | TRBV2 | CASRSGETSGYTF | TGTGCCAGCAGATCAGGGGAGACGTCAGGCTACACCTTC
TRBJ2-1 | once | NA | TRBV29-1 | CSALRGNANEQFF | TGCAGCGCCCTCCGGGGAAATGCGAATGAGCAGTTCTTC
TRBJ2-2 | NA | NA | TRBV6-5 | CASYGVTGELFF | TGTGCCAGCTACGGGGTCACCGGGGAGCTGTTTTTT
TRBJ1-2 | few | TRBD1 | TRBV14 | CASSQEGQGVYGYTF | TGTGCCAGCAGCCAAGAGGGACAGGGGGTCTATGGCTACACCTTC
TRBJ2-1 | many | NA | TRBV11-3 | CASSFRRGTGNEQFF | TGTGCCAGCAGCTTTCGCAGGGGAACTGGCAATGAGCAGTTCTTC
TRBJ2-3 | NA | TRBD2 | TRBV10-2 | CASGASSGEVSTQYF | TGCGCCAGCGGAGCCTCTAGCGGGGAAGTTTCTACGCAGTATTTT
TRBJ2-7 | NA | TRBD1 | TRBV5-4 | CASSADRGREQYF | TGTGCCAGCAGCGCGGACAGGGGTCGCGAGCAGTACTTC
TRBJ2-2 | NA | NA | TRBV24-1 | CATSATGLDTGELFF | TGTGCCACCAGTGCCACAGGGTTGGACACCGGGGAGCTGTTTTTT
TRBJ2-7 | NA | NA | TRBV20-1 | CSSRPIQEQYF | TGCAGTTCTCGACCGATACAGGAGCAGTACTTC
TRBJ2-5 | few | NA | TRBV7-9 | CASSLLKIQETQYF | TGTGCCAGCAGCCTATTAAAAATCCAAGAGACCCAGTACTTC
TRBJ1-5 | NA | TRBD1 | TRBV7-8 | CASSETGNQPQHF | TGTGCCAGCAGCGAGACAGGGAATCAGCCCCAGCATTTT
TRBJ2-5 | NA | TRBD1 | TRBV30 | CAWSAFTGGFHKEETQYF | TGTGCCTGGAGTGCCTTTACAGGGGGCTTCCACAAAGAAGAGACCCAGTACTTC
TRBJ2-1 | NA | TRBD1 | TRBV7-8 | CASSLNQGASYNEQFF | TGTGCCAGCAGCTTAAACCAGGGGGCATCCTACAATGAGCAGTTCTTC
TRBJ1-2 | few | TRBD1 | TRBV5-6 | CASSWTGDIYGYTF | TGTGCCAGCAGCTGGACAGGAGACATCTATGGCTACACCTTC
TRBJ2-2 | NA | TRBD2 | TRBV10-1 | CASSDPSGRGAGGELFF | TGCGCCAGCAGTGACCCTAGCGGACGAGGGGCCGGCGGGGAGCTGTTTTTT
TRBJ2-7 | NA | TRBD2 | TRBV7-2 | CASSLATSGSGFYEQYF | TGTGCCAGCAGCTTAGCGACTAGCGGGAGTGGGTTCTACGAGCAGTACTTC
TRBJ1-5 | NA | NA | TRBV25-1 | CASSADSLSNQPQHF | TGTGCCAGCAGTGCGGACAGCCTGAGCAATCAGCCCCAGCATTTT
TRBJ1-6 | NA | NA | TRBV2 | CASTGSGESPLHF | TGTGCCAGCACCGGATCGGGGGAATCACCCCTCCACTTT
TRBJ2-7 | NA | NA | TRBV5-5 | CASSPTSGGAYEQYF | TGTGCCAGCAGCCCGACTTCCGGGGGTGCCTACGAGCAGTACTTC
TRBJ1-3 | NA | NA | TRBV19 | CASSIESNSGNTIYF | TGTGCCAGTAGTATAGAATCCAACTCTGGAAACACCATATATTTT
TRBJ1-1 | NA | NA | TRBV30 | CAWMGGFVGTEAFF | TGTGCCTGGATGGGGGGATTCGTGGGCACTGAAGCTTTCTTT
TRBJ2-7 | NA | TRBD1 | TRBV4-2 | CASSQRQGQDSYEQYF | TGTGCCAGCAGCCAGCGCCAGGGACAGGACTCCTACGAGCAGTACTTC
TRBJ2-3 | once | TRBD2 | TRBV5-1 | CASSPGGDTDTQYF | TGCGCCAGCAGCCCGGGGGGGGACACAGATACGCAGTATTTT
TRBJ2-7 | many | NA | TRBV2 | CASSEALEGVIPYEQYF | TGTGCCAGCAGTGAAGCGCTGGAGGGAGTAATTCCCTACGAGCAGTACTTC
TRBJ2-3 | NA | TRBD2 | TRBV7-3 | CASRLAGDTDTQYF | TGTGCCAGCCGACTAGCGGGGGACACAGATACGCAGTATTTT
TRBJ2-3 | NA | TRBD1 | TRBV29-1 | CSATPGQGTDTQYF | TGCAGCGCTACTCCGGGACAGGGCACAGATACGCAGTATTTT
TRBJ1-2 | NA | NA | TRBV5-4 | CASSPRTRVVDYTF | TGTGCCAGCAGCCCAAGAACCCGGGTGGTGGACTACACCTTC
TRBJ1-1 | NA | NA | TRBV6-5 | CASSYSWGGTEAFF | TGTGCCAGCAGTTACTCCTGGGGGGGAACTGAAGCTTTCTTT
TRBJ2-7 | NA | NA | TRBV27 | CASSRVPPGYEQYF | TGTGCCAGCAGCCGGGTTCCACCGGGCTACGAGCAGTACTTC
TRBJ2-5 | NA | TRBD1 | TRBV2 | CASSRDRGRQETQYF | TGTGCCAGCAGTCGGGACAGGGGGCGTCAAGAGACCCAGTACTTC
TRBJ2-2 | NA | TRBD1 | TRBV6-2/TRBV6-3 | CASSYDRGRSGSNTGELFF | TGTGCCAGCAGTTACGACAGGGGGCGCAGCGGGAGTAACACCGGGGAGCTGTTTTTT
TRBJ2-5 | NA | TRBD2 | TRBV5-4 | CASLRGSGDETQYF | TGTGCCAGCCTTAGAGGAAGCGGGGACGAGACCCAGTACTTC
TRBJ2-7 | NA | TRBD2 | TRBV7-2 | CASSFSGIPEQYF | TGTGCCAGCAGCTTTAGCGGGATCCCCGAGCAGTACTTC
TRBJ2-3 | NA | TRBD2 | TRBV19 | CASSLAGGPGGTDTQYF | TGTGCCAGTAGTCTAGCGGGGGGGCCCGGAGGCACAGATACGCAGTATTTT
TRBJ2-2 | NA | NA | TRBV19 | CASSGFSASSTGELFF | TGTGCCAGTAGTGGGTTTAGCGCCTCGAGCACCGGGGAGCTGTTTTTT
TRBJ2-1 | few | TRBD1 | TRBV6-1 | CASSASDRASSYNEQFF | TGTGCCAGCAGTGCATCAGACAGGGCGAGCTCCTACAATGAGCAGTTCTTC
TRBJ2-3 | NA | TRBD1 | TRBV6-4 | CASSGEGDRKYF | TGTGCCAGCAGTGGAGAGGGGGACAGGAAGTATTTT
TRBJ1-5 | NA | NA | TRBV19 | CASSRLGANQPQHF | TGTGCCAGTAGTAGGCTGGGGGCGAATCAGCCCCAGCATTTT
TRBJ2-7 | NA | NA | TRBV7-2 | CASSLEGRGEQYF | TGTGCCAGCAGCTTAGAGGGAAGGGGCGAGCAGTACTTC
TRBJ1-5 | NA | NA | TRBV7-9 | CASSLSFGSNQPQHF | TGTGCCAGCAGCTTAAGTTTCGGTAGCAATCAGCCCCAGCATTTT
TRBJ2-1 | NA | NA | TRBV10-3 | CAISRTASYNEQFF | TGTGCCATCAGTAGGACAGCCTCCTACAATGAGCAGTTCTTC
TRBJ2-1 | NA | TRBD2 | TRBV25-1 | CASVLAGSNEQFF | TGTGCCAGCGTACTAGCGGGAAGCAATGAGCAGTTCTTC
TRBJ2-1 | NA | TRBD2 | TRBV5-1 | CASSSSLAGKYEQFF | TGCGCCAGCAGCTCCTCCCTAGCGGGGAAGTATGAGCAGTTCTTC
TRBJ1-4 | NA | NA | TRBV6-6 | CASRRREDEKLFF | TGTGCCAGCAGGCGCAGGGAGGATGAAAAACTGTTTTTT
TRBJ1-5 | few | TRBD1 | TRBV19 | CASSIQQGVNQPQHF | TGTGCCAGTAGTATTCAACAGGGGGTCAATCAGCCCCAGCATTTT
TRBJ2-7 | few | TRBD2 | TRBV27 | CASRRLADYEQYF | TGTGCCAGCAGGCGTCTAGCGGATTACGAGCAGTACTTC
TRBJ1-4 | NA | TRBD1 | TRBV18 | CASSRERSGTGNEKLFF | TGTGCCAGCTCACGCGAGCGATCCGGGACAGGGAATGAAAAACTGTTTTTT